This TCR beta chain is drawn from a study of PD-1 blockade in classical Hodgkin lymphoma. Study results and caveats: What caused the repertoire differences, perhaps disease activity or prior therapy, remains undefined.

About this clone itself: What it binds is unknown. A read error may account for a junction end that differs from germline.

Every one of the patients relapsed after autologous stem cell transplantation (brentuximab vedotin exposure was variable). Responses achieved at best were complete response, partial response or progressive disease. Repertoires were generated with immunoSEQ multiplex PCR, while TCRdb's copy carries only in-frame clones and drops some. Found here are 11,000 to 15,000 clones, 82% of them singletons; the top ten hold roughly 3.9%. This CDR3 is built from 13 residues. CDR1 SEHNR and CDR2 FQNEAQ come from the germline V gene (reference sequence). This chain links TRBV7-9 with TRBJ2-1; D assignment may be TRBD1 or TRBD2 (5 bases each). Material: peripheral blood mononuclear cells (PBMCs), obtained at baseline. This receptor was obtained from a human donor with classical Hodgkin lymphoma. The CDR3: CSGRTPNYNEQFF. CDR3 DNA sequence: TGCTCGGGACGGACGCCAAACTACAATGAGCAGTTCTTC.